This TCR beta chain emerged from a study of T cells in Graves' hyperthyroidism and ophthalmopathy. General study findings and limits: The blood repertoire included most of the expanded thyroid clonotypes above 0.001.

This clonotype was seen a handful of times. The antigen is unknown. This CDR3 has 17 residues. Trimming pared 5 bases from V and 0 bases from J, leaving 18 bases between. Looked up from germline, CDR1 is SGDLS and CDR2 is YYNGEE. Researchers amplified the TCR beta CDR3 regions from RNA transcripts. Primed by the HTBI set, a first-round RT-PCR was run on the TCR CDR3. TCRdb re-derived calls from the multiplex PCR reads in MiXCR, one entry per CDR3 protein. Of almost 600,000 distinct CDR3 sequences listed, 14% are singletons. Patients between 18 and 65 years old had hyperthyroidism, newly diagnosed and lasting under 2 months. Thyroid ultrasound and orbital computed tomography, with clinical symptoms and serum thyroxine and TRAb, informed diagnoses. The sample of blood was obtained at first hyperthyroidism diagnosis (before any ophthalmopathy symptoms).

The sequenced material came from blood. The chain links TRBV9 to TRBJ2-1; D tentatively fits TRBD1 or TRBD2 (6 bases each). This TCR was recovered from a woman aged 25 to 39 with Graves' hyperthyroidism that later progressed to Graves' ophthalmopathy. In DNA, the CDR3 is TGTGCCAGCAGTCCCTACCTCGGGGGCAGCTCCTACAATGAGCAGTTCTTC. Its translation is CASSPYLGGSSYNEQFF.